The 32 T cell receptor beta chains below all came from one sample that was sequenced in a study of circulating CD8 cells and anti-PD-1 response in melanoma. Each library started from about 15 ng of total RNA using the QIAseq Immune Repertoire TCR panel. TCRdb re-derived calls from the reads in MiXCR, one entry per CDR3 protein. The sample shows about 290 distinct CDR3 sequences, 5.8% of them seen only once. Sorting of live CD3+CD8+TCRalphabeta+ cells by PD-1 and/or TIGIT gave four subsets. Sequencing used CD8+ T cells from PBMCs, obtained at baseline or after one month of anti-PD-1 therapy (not recorded which). Receptors originate from a human donor with melanoma.

This clonotype is labeled medium-sized. The chain uses TRBV3-1 and TRBJ2-3, with D unclear. This CDR3 has 15 amino acids. CDR1 is LGHDT and CDR2 is YNNKEL in the germline V gene (reference sequence). Trimming left V 6 bases short and J 2 bases short, with 15 bases between. CDR3 in DNA: TGTGCCAGCAGGCCCCCTTTTTCTTCCACAGATACGCAGTATTTT. This codes for CASRPPFSSTDTQYF.

In this sample, this clonotype is medium-sized. The chain carries TRBV5-1 and TRBJ2-3; 7 nucleotides line up with TRBD2. This CDR3 is 15 amino acids long. The J segment lost 4 bases and the V segment lost 7 bases, leaving 12 bases of the junction unmatched. Germline CDR1 is SGHRS and CDR2 is YFSETQ. CDR3 coding DNA: TGCGCCAGCGGCCCAAGCGGGGTAGGCGCAGATACGCAGTATTTT. Residues: CASGPSGVGADTQYF.

This clonotype occurred a few times. The chain couples TRBV5-6 to TRBJ2-1; D gene uncertain. The CDR3 length is 13 residues. Germline CDR1 SGHDT, CDR2 YYEEEE. V lost 0 bases, J lost 8 bases, and 9 bases lay in between. The chain's CDR3 is CASSLAQSDEQFF. The CDR3 nucleotides are TGTGCCAGCAGCTTGGCCCAATCGGATGAGCAGTTCTTC. Combining the CDR3 with reference TRBV5-6 and TRBJ2-1 gives the whole variable domain DAGVTQSPTHLIKTRGQQVTLRCSPKSGHDTVSWYQQALGQGPQFIFQYYEEEERQRGNFPDRFSGHQFPNYSSELNVNALLLGDSALYLCASSLAQSDEQFFGPGTRLTVL.

This clonotype is medium-sized (0.01 to 0.1%) within its sample. The CDR3 loop is CSVEDGTNEQFF. The CDR3 DNA sequence: TGCAGCGTTGAAGATGGGACCAATGAGCAGTTCTTC. The chain uses TRBV29-1 and TRBJ2-1; D possibly uses TRBD1 or TRBD2 (5 bases each). Per the germline V gene, CDR1 is SQVTM and CDR2 is ANQGSEA. V lost 0 bases, J lost 6 bases, and 6 bases lay in between. CDR3 length: 12 residues.

This clonotype is labeled large. The chain recombines TRBV2 with TRBJ2-1, with TRBD1 matching over 8 bases. Germline V gives CDR1 SNHLY, CDR2 FYNNEI. Germline trimming cut 5 bases from V and 4 bases from J; bases unmatched to any gene: 19. This CDR3 has 19 amino acids. CDR3 sequence (DNA): TGTGCCAGCAGTTCCGGACAGGGAAGGTTAATACCCCCTTACAATGAGCAGTTCTTC. Residues: CASSSGQGRLIPPYNEQFF. Combining the CDR3 with reference TRBV2 and TRBJ2-1 gives the whole variable domain EPEVTQTPSHQVTQMGQEVILRCVPISNHLYFYWYRQILGQKVEFLVSFYNNEISEKSEIFDDQFSVERPDGSNFTLKIRSTKLEDSAMYFCASSSGQGRLIPPYNEQFFGPGTRLTVL.

This clonotype is large (0.1 to 1%). The chain recombines TRBV7-3 with TRBJ2-3; possible D gene TRBD2, 6 bases. Germline assignment: CDR1 SGHTA and CDR2 FQGTGA. The CDR3 extends over 14 amino acids. V was pared by 3 bases and J by 2 bases, with 9 bases between. The CDR3 sequence is CASSLGLITDTQYF. The CDR3 nucleotides are TGTGCCAGCAGCTTGGGACTTATCACAGATACGCAGTATTTT.

In its sample, this clonotype ranks as large. V gene TRBV4-1 combines with J gene TRBJ2-3, with D perhaps matching TRBD2 (6 bases). The CDR3 sequence is 15 residues long. CDR1 is MGHRA, CDR2 YSYEKL, per germline. With 3 bases removed from V and 7 bases from J, the gap between germline ends came to 17 bases. Written as DNA, the CDR3 is TGCGCCAGCAGCCAGGAGGGTGTTTCGACCCATACGCAGTATTTT. Encoded protein: CASSQEGVSTHTQYF.

This clonotype is labeled large. V and J are TRBV5-1 and TRBJ2-7; D is unresolved. CDR3 length: 14 residues. Germline-derived CDR1 and CDR2 are SGHRS and YFSETQ. V lost 0 bases to trimming and J lost 0 bases, with 7 bases between them. The CDR3 DNA is TGCGCCAGCAGCTTGGGTAGTTACTCCTACGAGCAGTACTTC. Its translation: CASSLGSYSYEQYF.

In this sample, this clonotype is large. The chain uses TRBV19 and TRBJ2-7; TRBD2 matches 11 bases. The germline V gene has CDR1 LNHDA and CDR2 SQIVND (reference sequence). This CDR3 contains 17 residues. V was clipped by 5 bases and J by 9 bases; unmatched bases: 18. CDR3 loop: CASSPDPLAGGRNRQYF. The CDR3 coding sequence is TGTGCCAGTAGTCCAGACCCATTAGCGGGAGGGCGGAATCGGCAGTACTTC.

Judged by abundance, this clonotype is large (0.1 to 1%). The gene calls are TRBV28 and TRBJ2-3, with D maybe TRBD2 (6 bases). The CDR3 sequence is 17 residues long. In germline, CDR1 is MDHEN, CDR2 SYDVKM. The V end lost 6 bases, the J end lost 1 base, and 20 bases lay between the germline ends. This chain's CDR3 is CASRPVGTLFGTDTQYF. CDR3 coding DNA: TGTGCCAGCAGACCGGTAGGGACTCTGTTTGGCACAGATACGCAGTATTTT.

This clonotype qualifies as large. This sequence joins TRBV2 and TRBJ2-1; no clear D. The CDR3 consists of 14 residues. V lost 4 bases, J lost 3 bases, and 10 bases lay in between. Germline loops: CDR1 SNHLY, CDR2 FYNNEI. The DNA of the CDR3 is TGTGCCAGCAGTGTGCTAGACCTCTACAATGAGCAGTTCTTC. Protein: CASSVLDLYNEQFF. Full variable domain (outside the CDR3, taken from reference TRBV2 and TRBJ2-1): EPEVTQTPSHQVTQMGQEVILRCVPISNHLYFYWYRQILGQKVEFLVSFYNNEISEKSEIFDDQFSVERPDGSNFTLKIRSTKLEDSAMYFCASSVLDLYNEQFFGPGTRLTVL.

This clonotype qualifies as large. The V gene is TRBV7-8, the J gene TRBJ2-3, with TRBD1 as a possible D gene (5 bases). Germline V gives CDR1 SGHVS, CDR2 FQNEAQ. Trimming took 6 bases from V and 2 from J, leaving 15 bases between them. The CDR3 sequence is 15 residues long. The CDR3 DNA follows: TGTGCCAGCAGTTCAGGGAACTTCCCCACAGATACGCAGTATTTT. Its translation is CASSSGNFPTDTQYF.

By frequency in the sample, this clonotype is medium-sized. The chain combines TRBV11-2 with TRBJ2-3; D is unclear. Germline V gene lookup returns CDR1 SGHAT and CDR2 FQNNGV. There are 12 residues in the CDR3. V lost 6 bases, J lost 1 base, and 5 bases lay in between. The CDR3, as DNA: TGTGCCAGCAGTTACCGCACAGATACGCAGTATTTT. This encodes CASSYRTDTQYF.

By sample fraction, this clonotype is large. The chain carries TRBV3-1 and TRBJ1-1; 12 nucleotides line up with TRBD1. This CDR3 contains 16 residues. The J segment lost 10 bases and the V segment lost 0 bases, leaving 9 bases of the junction unmatched. Germline CDR1 and CDR2: LGHDT and YNNKEL (reference sequence). CDR3 sequence reads: CASSQEGTGGFLRAFF. In DNA form, the CDR3 reads TGTGCCAGCAGCCAAGAGGGGACAGGGGGCTTTCTCCGAGCTTTCTTT.

By its share, this clonotype is large (0.1 to 1%). This chain joins TRBV5-4 and TRBJ2-1; D possibly corresponds to TRBD2 (6 bases). The CDR3 sequence is 16 residues long. Germline values: CDR1 SGHNT, CDR2 YYREEE (reference sequence). Trimming shortened V by 0 bases and J by 4 bases, and 14 bases separated the two germline ends. The CDR3 DNA sequence: TGTGCCAGCAGCTTGGGCGGGGTGCCTCCTTACAATGAGCAGTTCTTC. Residues: CASSLGGVPPYNEQFF.

This clonotype rates as medium-sized. The chain couples TRBV7-8 to TRBJ1-2; 7 nucleotides line up with TRBD1. The germline V gene has CDR1 SGHVS and CDR2 FQNEAQ. This CDR3 has 13 amino acids. V was clipped by 4 bases and J by 7 bases; unmatched bases: 6. As DNA, the CDR3 is TGTGCCAGCAGCTCCCAGGGGGTGGGTGGCTACACCTTC. It encodes CASSSQGVGGYTF. Drawing the rest from reference TRBV7-8 and TRBJ1-2, the complete variable domain is GAGVSQSPRYKVAKRGQDVALRCDPISGHVSLFWYQQALGQGPEFLTYFQNEAQLDKSGLPSDRFFAERPEGSVSTLKIQRTQQEDSAVYLCASSSQGVGGYTFGSGTRLTVV.

About this clonotype itself: A far more abundant clone sits one base away, making this likely a read error. The chain employs TRBV5-4 and TRBJ2-1, with TRBD1 matching 8 bases. V shed 8 bases, J shed 5 bases, and the junction held 12 bases outside the gene matches. This CDR3 region has 15 residues. Per germline, CDR1 SGHNT and CDR2 YYREEE (reference sequence). For the CDR3, the DNA is TGTGCCAGTAGTGCCCCAGGGGGCATCAACAATGAGCAGTTCTTC. This gives the protein CASSAPGGINNEQFF. The full variable domain, its missing parts supplied by reference TRBV5-4 and TRBJ2-1, is ETGVTQSPTHLIKTRGQQVTLRCSSQSGHNTVSWYQQALGQGPQFIFQYYREEENGRGNFPPRFSGLQFPNYSSELNVNALELDDSALYLCASSAPGGINNEQFFGPGTRLTVL.

By frequency in the sample, this clonotype is medium-sized (0.01 to 0.1%). The J gene is TRBJ2-2, the V gene TRBV11-2; D uncertain. Germline loops: CDR1 SGHAT, CDR2 FQNNGV. The V end was cut by 0 bases, the J end by 10 bases, with 21 bases between. The CDR3 has 17 residues. In nucleotides, the CDR3 is TGTGCCAGCAGCTTAGAAGGCCAGGTGCGTCCATGGCTGGAGCTGTTTTTT. Protein sequence: CASSLEGQVRPWLELFF.

In this sample, this clonotype is medium-sized (0.01 to 0.1%). A read error may be the cause here, since a much bigger clone is one base away. Here the CDR3 reads CASGLGFYRTDTQYF. DNA of the CDR3: TGTGCCAGCGGACTGGGCTTCTATCGTACAGATACGCAGTATTTT. This sequence joins TRBV11-2 and TRBJ2-3, with D possibly matching TRBD2 (5 bases). The CDR3 sequence is 15 residues long. The V end was cut by 8 bases, the J end by 3 bases, with 18 bases between. Germline V gene data show CDR1 as SGHAT and CDR2 as FQNNGV. Complete variable domain (other parts from reference TRBV11-2 and TRBJ2-3): EAGVAQSPRYKIIEKRQSVAFWCNPISGHATLYWYQQILGQGPKLLIQFQNNGVVDDSQLPKDRFSAERLKGVDSTLKIQPAKLEDSAVYLCASGLGFYRTDTQYFGPGTRLTVL.

By share, this clonotype counts as large. The chain combines TRBV27 with TRBJ2-6; D is uncertain. CDR1 and CDR2 from the germline V gene are MNHEY and SMNVEV (reference sequence). CDR3 length: 13 amino acids. Between the trimmed V and J ends, which lost 6 bases and 0 bases, there was a span of 3 bases. CDR3 DNA sequence: TGTGCCAGCAGCCCCTCTGGGGCCAACGTCCTGACTTTC. Amino acids: CASSPSGANVLTF.

Sample share makes this clonotype large. The chain recombines TRBV2 with TRBJ2-2; TRBD2 aligns across 10 bases. Unmatched junction bases numbered 1, after V lost 5 bases and J lost 1 base. CDR3 size: 15 residues. Germline V gives CDR1 SNHLY, CDR2 FYNNEI. This CDR3 reads CASSTSGENTGELFF. CDR3 DNA sequence: TGTGCCAGCAGTACTAGCGGGGAGAACACCGGGGAGCTGTTTTTT.

This clonotype is deemed large. The V call is TRBV29-1, the J call TRBJ2-7; 7 nucleotides line up with TRBD1. The CDR3 length is 14 residues. Trimming at V came to 6 bases and at J to 0 bases, leaving 8 bases not matched to a gene. Germline V gene data show CDR1 as SQVTM and CDR2 as ANQGSEA. The CDR3 DNA sequence: TGCAGCGTGAGAGGGGGCTGGAGCTCCTACGAGCAGTACTTC. It specifies CSVRGGWSSYEQYF.

By share, this clonotype counts as large. This sequence joins TRBV7-2 and TRBJ1-4; D call uncertain. Germline CDR1 reads SGHTA; CDR2 reads FQGNSA. The CDR3 is made up of 15 amino acids. Trimming removed 5 bases from V and 3 bases from J, with 13 bases in between. CDR3 in amino acids: CASSPQISSNEKLFF. In DNA, the CDR3 is TGTGCCAGCAGCCCCCAGATATCTTCTAATGAAAAACTGTTTTTT.

This clonotype is hyperexpanded within its sample. The gene calls are TRBV7-6 and TRBJ2-1; 7 nucleotides agree with TRBD2. There are 16 residues in the CDR3. V lost 3 bases to trimming and J lost 7 bases; unmatched junction nucleotides: 12. CDR1 and CDR2 (germline): SGHVS, FNYEAQ. CDR3 sequence: CASSLGGSGMGNEQFF. CDR3 DNA: TGTGCCAGCAGCTTGGGCGGCAGCGGGATGGGGAATGAGCAGTTCTTC.

This clonotype is medium-sized within its sample. V usage is TRBV29-1 and J usage is TRBJ2-7; a possible D gene is TRBD2 (5 bases). This CDR3 contains 14 residues. V lost 6 bases and J lost 5, with 20 bases in between. The germline V gene encodes CDR1 SQVTM and CDR2 ANQGSEA. CDR3 in amino acids: CSVAGILGADEQYF. The CDR3 bases are TGCAGCGTGGCCGGGATATTGGGAGCCGACGAGCAGTACTTC.

This clonotype is large within its sample. This sequence joins TRBV28 and TRBJ1-5; possibly TRBD1 for D (5 bases). The CDR3 runs 14 residues. Germline-derived CDR1 and CDR2 are MDHEN and SYDVKM. The V end lost 6 bases, the J end lost 5 bases, and 14 bases lay between the germline ends. The CDR3 region has the DNA TGTGCCAGCAGGCTAATTCTGGGGCATCAGCCCCAGCATTTT. Protein: CASRLILGHQPQHF.

This clonotype counts as large. The chain joins TRBV20-1 to TRBJ2-5; D is tentatively TRBD1 or TRBD2 (5 bases each). CDR3 size: 13 residues. V lost 6 bases to trimming and J lost 5 bases, with 16 bases between them. CDR1 DFQATT and CDR2 SNEGSKA come from the germline V gene (reference sequence). DNA for the CDR3: TGCAGTGCAAGGGGACGGATGGAGGAGACCCAGTACTTC. It specifies CSARGRMEETQYF.

This clonotype is labeled as medium-sized. The CDR3 DNA follows: TGCAGTGCCGGACAGCGGGAGGCCGGGGAGCTGTTTTTT. Its translation is CSAGQREAGELFF. The chain couples TRBV20-1 to TRBJ2-2; 9 bases map to TRBD2. CDR3 length: 13 residues. Germline lookup yields CDR1 DFQATT and CDR2 SNEGSKA (reference sequence). The V gene end was trimmed by 6 bases and the J gene end by 6 bases; junction bases not matched to a gene: 5.

This clonotype is judged large. J is TRBJ2-7 and V is TRBV19, with 14 bases that match TRBD2. Unmatched junction bases numbered 7, after V lost 6 bases and J lost 0 bases. The length of the CDR3 is 17 residues. Germline V gene lookup returns CDR1 LNHDA and CDR2 SQIVND (reference sequence). The CDR3 sequence is CASSGTSGSGGSYEQYF. The DNA of the CDR3 is TGTGCCAGTAGCGGGACTAGCGGGAGTGGGGGCTCCTACGAGCAGTACTTC.

Judged by abundance, this clonotype is hyperexpanded. The rearrangement joins TRBV28 to TRBJ2-3; TRBD1 or TRBD2 may be the D gene (5 bases each). The CDR3 contains 12 residues. CDR1 and CDR2 (germline): MDHEN, SYDVKM. V lost 7 bases and J 8 bases, leaving 13 bases between the germline ends. This chain's CDR3 is CASTPPRGTQYF. In DNA, the CDR3 is TGTGCCAGCACCCCCCCGAGGGGTACGCAGTATTTT.

By frequency in the sample, this clonotype is large (0.1 to 1%). This chain connects TRBV2 to TRBJ2-7, with D unclear. The CDR3 has 12 amino acids. With 4 bases removed from V and 3 bases from J, the gap between germline ends came to 7 bases. Germline CDR1 is SNHLY and CDR2 is FYNNEI. The CDR3 DNA is TGTGCCAGCAGTGGGACCATCTACGAGCAGTACTTC. Amino acid sequence: CASSGTIYEQYF.

This clonotype is categorized as medium-sized. This chain connects TRBV29-1 to TRBJ2-7, with TRBD1 matching 8 bases. The germline V gene has CDR1 SQVTM and CDR2 ANQGSEA. The V gene end was trimmed by 6 bases and the J gene end by 6 bases; junction bases not matched to a gene: 10. CDR3 size: 13 residues. Here the CDR3 reads CSVPGTGRGEQYF. The CDR3 DNA is TGCAGCGTGCCCGGGACAGGTCGGGGCGAGCAGTACTTC.